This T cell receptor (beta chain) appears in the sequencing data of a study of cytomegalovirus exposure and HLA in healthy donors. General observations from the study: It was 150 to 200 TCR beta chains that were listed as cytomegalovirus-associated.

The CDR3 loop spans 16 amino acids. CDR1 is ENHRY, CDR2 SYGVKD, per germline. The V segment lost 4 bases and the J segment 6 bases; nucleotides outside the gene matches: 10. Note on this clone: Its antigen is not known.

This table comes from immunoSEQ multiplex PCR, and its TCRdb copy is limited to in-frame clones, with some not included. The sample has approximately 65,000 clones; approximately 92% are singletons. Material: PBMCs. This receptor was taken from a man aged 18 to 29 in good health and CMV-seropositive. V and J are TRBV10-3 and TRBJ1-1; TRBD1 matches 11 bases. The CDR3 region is CAISVPGQGAESEAFF. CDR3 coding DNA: TGTGCCATCAGTGTGCCCGGACAGGGGGCCGAATCTGAAGCTTTCTTT.